Listed here is a single T cell receptor (beta chain). Assay used: immunoSEQ multiplex PCR; TCRdb lists only in-frame clones, some missing. The sample holds 410,000 or so clones, 70% to 90% seen once. Seattle's enrolled individuals joined amid active infection and were then monitored longitudinally. The record originates from a study of blood T cell repertoires in COVID-19. In germline, CDR1 is MNHEY, CDR2 SVGEGT. Losses at the gene ends were 4 bases for V and 5 bases for J; bases not matched to a gene: 11. This CDR3 is 17 amino acids long. The chain combines TRBV6-2 or TRBV6-3 with TRBJ1-6; 7 nucleotides line up with TRBD1. The material sequenced was peripheral blood. This TCR was recovered from a woman aged 40 to 50 with COVID-19, enrolled during active disease. DNA of the CDR3: TGTGCCAGCAGTTTCCGGGGCGCCGGGACAGATAATTCACCCCTCCACTTT. Protein sequence: CASSFRGAGTDNSPLHF.